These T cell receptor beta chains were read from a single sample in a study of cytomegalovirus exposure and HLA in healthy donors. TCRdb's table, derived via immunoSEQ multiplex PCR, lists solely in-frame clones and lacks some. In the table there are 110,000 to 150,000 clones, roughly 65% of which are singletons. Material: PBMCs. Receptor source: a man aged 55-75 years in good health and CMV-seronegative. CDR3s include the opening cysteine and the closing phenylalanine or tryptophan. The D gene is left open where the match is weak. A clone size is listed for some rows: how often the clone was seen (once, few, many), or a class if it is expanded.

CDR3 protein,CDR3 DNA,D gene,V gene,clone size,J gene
CAISESRVGYNEQFF,TGTGCCATCAGTGAGTCCAGGGTGGGTTACAATGAGCAGTTCTTC,.,TRBV10-3,once,TRBJ2-1
CASSRPGQGAYEQYF,TGTGCCAGCAGTCGACCGGGACAGGGGGCTTACGAGCAGTACTTC,TRBD1,TRBV27,.,TRBJ2-7
CASRGTGNNQPQHF,TGCGCCAGCAGGGGGACAGGGAACAATCAGCCCCAGCATTTT,TRBD1,TRBV10-2,.,TRBJ1-5
CASSESGPSYGYTF,TGTGCCAGCAGTGAGAGTGGTCCATCCTATGGCTACACCTTC,.,TRBV2,few,TRBJ1-2
CASSQEHAGRGETQYF,TGCGCCAGCAGCCAAGAACATGCGGGGCGTGGAGAGACCCAGTACTTC,.,TRBV4-3,.,TRBJ2-5
CASSFGGLAPDIQYF,TGTGCCAGCAGCTTTGGGGGGTTAGCCCCGGACATTCAGTACTTC,.,TRBV5-4,.,TRBJ2-4
CATLAGGPRDTQYF,TGTGCCACCCTAGCGGGAGGGCCTAGGGATACGCAGTATTTT,TRBD2,TRBV5-4,few,TRBJ2-3
CASSLTLPSGTDTQYF,TGCGCCAGCAGCTTGACTTTGCCTAGCGGAACAGATACGCAGTATTTT,TRBD2,TRBV5-1,.,TRBJ2-3
CASTRQGSVETQYF,TGTGCCAGCACCCGACAGGGTTCGGTAGAGACCCAGTACTTC,TRBD1,TRBV6-6,.,TRBJ2-5
CASRPSGGEGYTF,TGTGCCAGCAGACCTTCAGGGGGCGAAGGCTACACCTTC,TRBD1,TRBV28,.,TRBJ1-2
CSGAGGVMNTEAFF,TGCAGCGGGGCGGGGGGGGTCATGAACACTGAAGCTTTCTTT,.,TRBV29-1,once,TRBJ1-1
CASSYGSGISYEQYF,TGTGCCAGCAGTTACGGGAGCGGGATCTCCTACGAGCAGTACTTC,TRBD2,TRBV6-5,.,TRBJ2-7
CASSYSRVFGEKLFF,TGTGCCAGCAGTTACTCGCGGGTTTTCGGCGAAAAACTGTTTTTT,.,TRBV6-5,.,TRBJ1-4
CASSDSRLDLRQFF,TGTGCCAGCAGTGACTCTCGACTAGACCTGAGGCAGTTCTTC,.,TRBV6-4,few,TRBJ2-1
CASSLVSGMGGGETQYF,TGTGCCAGCAGCTTAGTTTCGGGAATGGGAGGGGGAGAGACCCAGTACTTC,.,TRBV7-2,.,TRBJ2-5
CASSQDLAPDTQYF,TGTGCCAGCAGCCAAGATCTGGCTCCAGATACGCAGTATTTT,.,TRBV4-2,.,TRBJ2-3
CASSQTKGWAGELFF,TGTGCCAGCAGCCAAACGAAGGGGTGGGCCGGGGAGCTGTTTTTT,.,TRBV6-5,.,TRBJ2-2
CASSPPGLAGNEQFF,TGTGCCAGCAGCCCCCCGGGACTAGCAGGCAATGAGCAGTTCTTC,TRBD2,TRBV7-3,.,TRBJ2-1
CASSLEGVEAFF,TGTGCCAGCAGCTTAGAGGGGGTTGAAGCTTTCTTT,.,TRBV7-9,.,TRBJ1-1
CASSLDGTENSPLHF,TGCGCCAGCAGCTTGGACGGGACAGAGAATTCACCCCTCCACTTT,TRBD1,TRBV5-1,.,TRBJ1-6